This TCR beta chain was found in a study of cytomegalovirus exposure and HLA in healthy donors. Study-level results: What a later analysis showed was that several of the most significant clusters appeared linked to common viral pathogens. A list of approximately 160 TCR beta chains associated with cytomegalovirus was given. Under in vitro conditions, a few CMV-associated chains were confirmed as specific for CMV antigens.

Both 60 Vbeta primers and 13 Jbeta primers went into the PCR. Using immunoSEQ multiplex PCR, the repertoire was profiled, and TCRdb retains in-frame clones only, with some absent. Of more than 90,000 clones in the sample, roughly 80% were seen once. Germline CDR1 and CDR2: SQVTM and ANQGSEA. The CDR3 is made up of 11 amino acids. Trimming removed 7 bases at V and 12 bases at J, with 18 bases between. This clone turned up a few times. The antigen is undetermined. This chain uses TRBV29-1 with TRBJ1-1; perhaps TRBD1 as D (5 bases). The sample consisted of PBMCs. This clonotype originated in a man younger than 45 in good health and CMV-seropositive. CDR3 amino acids: CSARQGGEPFF. Here the CDR3 DNA reads TGCAGCGCACGTCAGGGAGGAGAACCTTTCTTT.